This entry lists 9 T cell receptor beta chains sequenced from one sample in a study of CD8 T cells in Susac syndrome. Reverse transcription of roughly 0.5 to 1 ug RNA was carried out with random hexamers. TCRdb redid the calling of the immunoSEQ multiplex PCR reads with MiXCR, one entry per CDR3 protein. The profile shows 150,000 to 200,000 distinct CDR3 sequences, 90% to 96% of them singletons. The sequenced sample consisted of CD4+ T cells from PBMCs. These receptors were taken from a human donor with Susac syndrome.

The chain recombines TRBV14 with TRBJ2-7; D gene unclear. Germline CDR1 and CDR2: SGHDN and FVKESK. V dropped 3 bases and J dropped 3 bases, with 3 bases sitting between them. The CDR3 loop spans 11 amino acids. The CDR3 spells CASSQIYEQYF. CDR3 nucleotide sequence: TGTGCCAGCAGCCAGATCTACGAGCAGTACTTC.

V is TRBV7-6 and J is TRBJ2-7; D ambiguous. The CDR3 runs to 15 residues. The V and J ends lost 1 base and 0 bases respectively, with 10 bases between them. Germline V lookup: CDR1 SGHVS, CDR2 FNYEAQ. DNA for the CDR3: TGTGCCAGCAGCTTAGGTCCAGAGAGCTCCTACGAGCAGTACGTC. Encoded protein: CASSLGPESSYEQYV.

The J gene is TRBJ2-1, the V gene TRBV30; 7 bases agree with TRBD2. Germline CDR1 is GTSNPN and CDR2 is SVGIG (reference sequence). This CDR3 has 16 residues. The V gene end was trimmed by 0 bases and the J gene end by 7 bases; junction bases not matched to a gene: 12. The CDR3 spells CAWSVVFGGSSNEQFF. For the CDR3, the DNA is TGTGCCTGGAGTGTTGTCTTTGGCGGGAGTTCTAATGAGCAGTTCTTC. Drawing the rest from reference TRBV30 and TRBJ2-1, the complete variable domain is SQTIHQWPATLVQPVGSPLSLECTVEGTSNPNLYWYRQAAGRGLQLLFYSVGIGQISSEVPQNLSASRPQDRQFILSSKKLLLSDSGFYLCAWSVVFGGSSNEQFFGPGTRLTVL.

The count of this clonotype is one. The V and J genes are TRBV2 and TRBJ2-7; 7 positions agree with TRBD1. Trimming at V came to 4 bases and at J to 3 bases, leaving 0 bases not matched to a gene. The CDR3 length is 12 residues. Germline CDR1 and CDR2: SNHLY and FYNNEI. CDR3 DNA: TGTGCCAGCAGTGGGGACAGCTACGAGCAGTACGTC. It encodes CASSGDSYEQYV.

This rearrangement joins TRBV11-2 to TRBJ2-2, with 9 bases lining up with TRBD1. V shed 5 bases, J shed 4 bases, and the junction held 8 bases outside the gene matches. CDR3 length: 16 residues. Germline CDR1 SGHAT, CDR2 FQNNGV. CDR3 in amino acids: CASSQRVTGGTGELFF. DNA of the CDR3: TGTGCCAGCAGCCAGCGAGTGACAGGGGGCACCGGGGAGCTGTTTTTT.

The chain employs TRBV29-1 and TRBJ2-3, with D unclear. Trimming removed 6 bases at V and 2 bases at J, with 6 bases between. Germline CDR1 SQVTM, CDR2 ANQGSEA. CDR3 length: 11 residues. The CDR3 sequence: CSVKNTDTQYF. DNA for the CDR3: TGCAGCGTAAAAAACACAGATACGCAGTATTTT.

The rearrangement joins TRBV3-1 to TRBJ1-1, with no clear D. The CDR3 consists of 13 residues. Germline CDR1 LGHDT, CDR2 YNNKEL (reference sequence). Trimming left V 2 bases short and J 1 base short, with 5 bases between. For the CDR3, the DNA is TGTGCCAGCAGCCAATCAGCGAACACTGAAGCTTTCTTT. Amino acids: CASSQSANTEAFF.

The chain is built from TRBV5-1 and TRBJ2-1; 7 bases are a match to TRBD1. Germline assignment: CDR1 SGHRS and CDR2 YFSETQ. The CDR3 contains 15 residues. V lost 1 base to trimming and J lost 6 bases; unmatched junction nucleotides: 7. The CDR3 spells CASSLPETGINEQFF. The CDR3 DNA reads as TGCGCCAGCAGCTTGCCCGAGACAGGGATCAATGAGCAGTTCTTC.

The rearrangement links TRBV29-1 to TRBJ2-3; D is ambiguous. The CDR3 covers 11 residues. The V gene's germline CDR1 is SQVTM and CDR2 ANQGSEA. Trimming cost V 1 base and J 4 bases, with 3 bases left between them. CDR3 amino acids: CSVEGADTQYF. Written as DNA, the CDR3 is TGCAGCGTTGAAGGAGCAGATACGCAGTATTTT.